This T cell receptor (beta chain) was profiled in a study of T-cell memory formation after mild COVID-19. A 5'RACE reaction primed in the constant segment made cDNA libraries of TCR alpha and TCR beta, and these carried sample barcodes and UMIs. TCRdb reprocessed the 5' RACE reads with MiXCR, giving one entry per CDR3 protein. Of roughly 190,000 distinct CDR3 sequences in the sample, around 30% were seen once. Concerning this clonotype itself: Antigen specificity is unknown.

Study-wide points: The appearance of some responding clones in pre-infection memory suggested that cross-reactive memory joined.

Germline lookup yields CDR1 MGHRA and CDR2 YSYEKL. J lost 7 bases, V lost 0 bases, and 12 bases had no gene match. The CDR3 sequence is 16 residues long. Input material: PBMCs or a T cell subset sorted from them (not recorded which). The clonotype comes from an adult woman who had mild COVID-19 (a few samples of this study predate the infection). Cell type and time point are not known. The chain employs TRBV4-1 and TRBJ2-7; 7 bases fit TRBD1. The CDR3 region is CASSQDLGQPSGEQYF. For the CDR3, the DNA is TGCGCCAGCAGCCAAGACCTGGGACAGCCCTCAGGGGAGCAGTACTTC.